These 2 T cell receptor beta chains were sequenced from one sample in a study of CD8 T cells in ankylosing spondylitis. Via MiXCR, TCRdb re-called the 5' RACE reads, giving one row per CDR3 protein. The table includes around 250,000 distinct CDR3 sequences, about 11% detected once. The sequencing input was blood, either unsorted or a sorted T cell fraction (not recorded which). These receptors all come from a male donor with ankylosing spondylitis or in good health (not recorded which).

The chain employs TRBV27 and TRBJ2-7; no clear D. Germline V gives CDR1 MNHEY, CDR2 SMNVEV (reference sequence). Trimming cost V 0 bases and J 2 bases, with 8 bases left between them. The CDR3 is 14 amino acids. CDR3 in amino acids: CASSLSANTYEQYF. The CDR3 DNA is TGTGCCAGCAGTTTATCGGCGAATACCTACGAGCAGTACTTC.

This clonotype showed up just a few times. J is TRBJ1-2 and V is TRBV11-1; TRBD1 agrees at 9 bases. CDR3 length: 14 amino acids. V lost 4 bases and J lost 5; bases outside the gene matches: 5. Germline V lookup: CDR1 SGHAT, CDR2 FQDESV (reference sequence). CDR3 in amino acids: CASSSGQGIYGYTF. CDR3 coding DNA: TGTGCCAGCAGCTCCGGACAGGGGATTTATGGCTACACCTTC. Variable domain in full (rest from reference TRBV11-1 and TRBJ1-2): EAEVAQSPRYKITEKSQAVAFWCDPISGHATLYWYRQILGQGPELLVQFQDESVVDDSQLPKDRFSAERLKGVDSTLKIQPAELGDSAMYLCASSSGQGIYGYTFGSGTRLTVV.